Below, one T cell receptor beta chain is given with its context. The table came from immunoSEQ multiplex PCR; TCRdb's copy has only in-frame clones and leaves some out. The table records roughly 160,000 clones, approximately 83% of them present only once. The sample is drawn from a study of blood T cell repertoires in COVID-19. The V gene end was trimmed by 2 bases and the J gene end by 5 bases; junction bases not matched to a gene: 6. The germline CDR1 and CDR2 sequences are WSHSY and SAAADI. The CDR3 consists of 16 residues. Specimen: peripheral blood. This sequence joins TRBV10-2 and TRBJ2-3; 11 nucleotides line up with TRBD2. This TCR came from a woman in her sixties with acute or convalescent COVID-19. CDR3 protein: CASSEGLAGGRDTQYF. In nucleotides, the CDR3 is TGCGCCAGCAGTGAGGGGCTAGCGGGGGGTCGAGATACGCAGTATTTT.